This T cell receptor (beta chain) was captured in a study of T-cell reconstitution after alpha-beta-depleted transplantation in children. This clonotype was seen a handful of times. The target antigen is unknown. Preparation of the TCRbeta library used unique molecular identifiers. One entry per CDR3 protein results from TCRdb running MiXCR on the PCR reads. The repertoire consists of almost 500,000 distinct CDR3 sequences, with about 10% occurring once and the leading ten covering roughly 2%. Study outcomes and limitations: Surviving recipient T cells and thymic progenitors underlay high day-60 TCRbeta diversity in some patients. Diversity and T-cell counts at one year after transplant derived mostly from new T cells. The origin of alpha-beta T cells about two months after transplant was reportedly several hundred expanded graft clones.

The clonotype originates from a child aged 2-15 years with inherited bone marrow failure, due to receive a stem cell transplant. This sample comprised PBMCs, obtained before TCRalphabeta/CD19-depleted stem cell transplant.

The CDR3 spells CASSFRLEKGYEQYF. As DNA, the CDR3 is TGTGCCAGCAGCTTCAGACTAGAGAAAGGCTACGAGCAGTACTTC. J is TRBJ2-7 and V is TRBV7-2; D perhaps matches TRBD2 (6 bases). CDR1 SGHTA and CDR2 FQGNSA come from the germline V gene. The CDR3 sequence is 15 residues long. The V end lost 3 bases, the J end lost 3 bases, and 15 bases lay between the germline ends.